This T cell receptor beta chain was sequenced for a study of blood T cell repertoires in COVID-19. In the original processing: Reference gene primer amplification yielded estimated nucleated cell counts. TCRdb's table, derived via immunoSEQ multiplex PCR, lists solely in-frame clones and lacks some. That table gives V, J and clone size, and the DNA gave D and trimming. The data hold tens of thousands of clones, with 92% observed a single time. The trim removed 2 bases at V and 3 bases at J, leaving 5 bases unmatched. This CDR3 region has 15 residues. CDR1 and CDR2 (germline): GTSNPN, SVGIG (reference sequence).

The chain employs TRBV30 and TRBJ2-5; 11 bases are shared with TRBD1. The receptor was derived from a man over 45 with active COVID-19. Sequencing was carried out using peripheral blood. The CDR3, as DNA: TGTGCCTGGAGTAGGGGACAGGGGGACGAAGAGACCCAGTACTTC. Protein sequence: CAWSRGQGDEETQYF.